This passage covers 9 T cell receptor beta chains from one sample sequenced in a study of T cell responses to AZD1222 COVID-19 vaccine. This table comes from immunoSEQ multiplex PCR, and its TCRdb copy is limited to in-frame clones, with some not included. This table has under 50,000 clones, around 90% appearing once. Sequenced here: peripheral blood, sampled 28 days after the second AZD1222 dose. Source of these receptors: an adult who received the AZD1222 COVID-19 vaccine.

Points on this clone: The sample contains more than one DNA sequence encoding this CDR3. The chain is built from TRBV19 and TRBJ2-7, with D possibly matching TRBD2 (6 bases). V was pared by 3 bases and J by 6 bases, with 6 bases between. The CDR3 runs 11 residues. CDR1 is LNHDA, CDR2 SQIVND, per germline (reference sequence). DNA of the CDR3: TGTGCCAGTAGTATCGGGGGCGAGCAGTACTTC. Translation: CASSIGGEQYF.

The chain carries TRBV28 and TRBJ1-3; D remains unclear. Trimming stripped 5 bases from V and 0 bases from J, with 8 bases between. The CDR3 runs 14 residues. CDR1 is MDHEN and CDR2 is SYDVKM in the germline V gene. The CDR3 bases are TGTGCCAGCAGTCTCAGTACCTCTGGAAACACCATATATTTT. Translated, it gives CASSLSTSGNTIYF.

This clone was seen just once. The chain is built from TRBV3-1 (or the pseudogene TRBV3-2) and TRBJ2-3; TRBD1 agrees at 8 bases. The J segment lost 1 base and the V segment lost 4 bases, leaving 13 bases of the junction unmatched. Germline V CDR1 and CDR2: LGHDT, YNNKEL (reference sequence). This CDR3 is 18 amino acids long. In DNA, the CDR3 is TGTGCCAGCAGCCGCCGGGACAGGAGTTTTTTCGGCACAGATACGCAGTATTTT. Translated: CASSRRDRSFFGTDTQYF.

The genes are TRBV21-1 and TRBJ2-1; the D call of TRBD2 is as the table states it, not checked on the DNA. TRBV21-1 has pseudogene status. This CDR3 comprises 15 residues. The chain's CDR3 is CASSSRLDSANGQFF. CDR3 bases: TGTGCCAGCAGCTCCCGGCTGGACTCTGCAAATGGGCAGTTCTTC.

In the case of this clone: The junction departs from the called germline gene at one end, perhaps through a read error. The V and J genes are TRBV7-2 and TRBJ2-5; the D is unclear. Germline CDR1 is SGHTA and CDR2 is FQGNSA. The CDR3 length is 12 residues. The CDR3 sequence is CASSLYSGISDF. The CDR3 bases are TGTGCCAGCAGCTTATATTCAGGAATATCGGACTTC.

Comment on this clone: Other DNA sequences within the sample encode an identical CDR3. This sequence joins TRBV5-1 and TRBJ2-2; 7 bases are shared with TRBD1. Germline V gene sequence: CDR1 SGHRS, CDR2 YFSETQ. The V gene end was trimmed by 2 bases and the J gene end by 0 bases; junction bases not matched to a gene: 1. The CDR3 runs 15 residues. The CDR3 sequence: CASSLGTANTGELFF. CDR3 DNA: TGCGCCAGCAGCTTAGGGACAGCGAACACCGGGGAGCTGTTTTTT.

This chain connects TRBV13 to TRBJ1-1; D not resolved. Deletions cut 5 bases from V and 6 bases from J, with 7 bases between. Germline assignment: CDR1 PRHDT and CDR2 FYEKMQ (reference sequence). The CDR3 length is 11 residues. CDR3 protein: CASSHGPEAFF. CDR3 DNA sequence: TGTGCCAGCAGCCACGGACCTGAAGCTTTCTTT. Together with reference TRBV13 and TRBJ1-1, the CDR3 gives the full variable domain: AAGVIQSPRHLIKEKRETATLKCYPIPRHDTVYWYQQGPGQDPQFLISFYEKMQSDKGSIPDRFSAQQFSDYHSELNMSSLELGDSALYFCASSHGPEAFFGQGTRLTVV.

The chain couples TRBV19 to TRBJ2-7, with D perhaps matching TRBD1 or TRBD2 (5 bases each). Trimming left V 4 bases short and J 1 base short, with 14 bases between. This CDR3 comprises 15 residues. CDR1 is LNHDA, CDR2 SQIVND, per germline (reference sequence). This CDR3 is CASSTDRDGSYEQYF. DNA for the CDR3: TGTGCCAGTAGTACAGACCGGGACGGGTCCTACGAGCAGTACTTC.

This chain links TRBV30 with TRBJ1-6; D unresolved. Germline V gene sequence: CDR1 GTSNPN, CDR2 SVGIG (reference sequence). The CDR3 is 14 residues long. V gave up 2 bases and J gave up 4 bases, with 9 bases separating them. The CDR3 DNA sequence: TGTGCCTGGAGTACTACACGGTATAATTCACCCCTCCACTTT. Translation: CAWSTTRYNSPLHF.